Presented here are 27 T cell receptor beta chains from one specimen sequenced in a study of blood T cell repertoires in COVID-19 (dated by TCRdb to 2018 to 2020). Library method: the immunoSEQ multiplex PCR assay. Drawn from immuneACCESS, this table holds only the in-frame rearrangements with V and J called that TCRdb kept. Clones are partly lost; checked studies trace under half to an unresolved V gene and leave the rest unexplained. This sample lists about 98,000 clones; around 90% were detected once. Together, the top ten hold 4% to 5.5% of the sample. The sample comprised peripheral blood. The origin of the receptors is a man aged 65 to 79 with acute or convalescent COVID-19.

This sequence joins TRBV24-1 and TRBJ1-5; no clear D gene. Trimming pared 5 bases from V and 3 bases from J, leaving 7 bases between. The CDR3 contains 13 residues. Germline V gene sequence: CDR1 KGHDR, CDR2 SFDVKD. The CDR3 DNA reads as TGTGCCACCAGTGGTAGCCCCAATCAGCCCCAGCATTTT. As protein: CATSGSPNQPQHF.

CDR3 in amino acids: CASSPSGGTPGALYNEQFF. The CDR3 nucleotides read TGTGCCAGCAGTCCTAGCGGGGGGACACCAGGGGCCCTTTACAATGAGCAGTTCTTC. The chain combines TRBV6-6 with TRBJ2-1, with TRBD2 identical over 11 bases. Trimming took 5 bases from V and 4 from J; bases not matched to a gene: 16. Germline V CDR1 and CDR2: MNHNY, SVGAGI (reference sequence). CDR3 length: 19 residues.

The chain couples TRBV5-1 to TRBJ1-2; 7 nucleotides line up with TRBD1. CDR3 length: 15 amino acids. CDR1 SGHRS and CDR2 YFSETQ come from the germline V gene. The V segment lost 4 bases and the J segment 5 bases; nucleotides outside the gene matches: 11. The CDR3 reads CASSRDTGTAYGYTF. CDR3 sequence (DNA): TGCGCCAGCAGCCGTGACACCGGGACAGCGTATGGCTACACCTTC.

The chain couples TRBV25-1 to TRBJ1-1, with D uncertain. Trimming stripped 6 bases from V and 1 base from J, with 12 bases between. This CDR3 is built from 14 residues. Germline-derived CDR1 and CDR2 are MGHDK and SYGVNS. In DNA form, the CDR3 reads TGTGCCAGCAGGAGGGCCCAGCCGAACACTGAAGCTTTCTTT. This sequence encodes CASRRAQPNTEAFF.

The chain links TRBV5-5 to TRBJ2-3; 7 nucleotides align to TRBD1. The CDR3 loop spans 16 amino acids. V trimming: 2 bases; J trimming: 1 base; junction bases outside the gene matches: 7. CDR1 and CDR2 (germline): SGHKS, YYEKEE (reference sequence). The CDR3 protein is CASSFGTASGTDTQYF. The CDR3 DNA follows: TGTGCCAGCAGCTTCGGGACAGCCTCTGGCACAGATACGCAGTATTTT. Full variable domain (missing parts from reference TRBV5-5 and TRBJ2-3): DAGVTQSPTHLIKTRGQQVTLRCSPISGHKSVSWYQQVLGQGPQFIFQYYEKEERGRGNFPDRFSARQFPNYSSELNVNALLLGDSALYLCASSFGTASGTDTQYFGPGTRLTVL.

The genes are TRBV6-5 and TRBJ1-2; 10 bases fit TRBD1. The germline CDR1 and CDR2 sequences are MNHEY and SVGAGI. V gave up 9 bases and J gave up 5 bases; unmatched junction bases: 9. The CDR3 contains 14 residues. The CDR3, as DNA: TGTGCCAGTACTAGACCGGGACAGGGGTATGGCTACACCTTC. It is translated as CASTRPGQGYGYTF.

The rearrangement joins TRBV4-1 to TRBJ2-3, with 8 bases aligning to TRBD1. In germline, CDR1 is MGHRA, CDR2 YSYEKL. The CDR3 runs 16 residues. J lost 4 bases, V lost 2 bases, and 8 bases had no gene match. Written as DNA, the CDR3 is TGCGCCAGCAGCCAATCCTCCAGGGGGCGGTCAGATACGCAGTATTTT. It specifies CASSQSSRGRSDTQYF.

This chain joins TRBV18 and TRBJ1-5, with D possibly TRBD1 on 6 matching bases. The CDR3 sequence is 15 residues long. The germline CDR1 and CDR2 sequences are KGHSH and LQKENI. V lost 5 bases, J lost 7 bases, and 18 bases lay in between. The CDR3 coding sequence is TGTGCCAGCTCAACAACGACGGGGGGCGAGCAGCCCCAGCATTTT. Amino acid sequence: CASSTTTGGEQPQHF.

V usage is TRBV15 and J usage is TRBJ1-2; 8 bases match TRBD1. CDR1 and CDR2 from the germline V gene are LNHNV and YYDKDF (reference sequence). V was clipped by 3 bases and J by 7 bases; unmatched bases: 4. The CDR3 is made up of 13 amino acids. The CDR3 here is CATSRRQGSGYTF. The CDR3 nucleotides read TGTGCCACCAGCAGGAGACAGGGGTCTGGCTACACCTTC. Using reference TRBV15 and TRBJ1-2 for the parts outside the CDR3, the full variable domain is DAMVIQNPRYQVTQFGKPVTLSCSQTLNHNVMYWYQQKSSQAPKLLFHYYDKDFNNEADTPDNFQSRRPNTSFCFLDIRSPGLGDTAMYLCATSRRQGSGYTFGSGTRLTVV.

V and J are TRBV9 and TRBJ2-7; D perhaps matches TRBD2 (5 bases). CDR1 is SGDLS and CDR2 is YYNGEE in the germline V gene. The CDR3 length is 15 residues. V dropped 4 bases and J dropped 3 bases, with 17 bases sitting between them. CDR3 sequence: CASSPSSGVGYEQYF. DNA for the CDR3: TGTGCCAGCAGCCCCAGTTCCGGGGTGGGCTACGAGCAGTACTTC.

V gene TRBV11-2 combines with J gene TRBJ2-6, with 7 nucleotides matching TRBD1. From germline, CDR1 is SGHAT and CDR2 FQNNGV. After removal of 10 bases from V and 0 bases from J, the junction contained 6 bases not matched to a gene. The CDR3 has 15 residues. CDR3 in amino acids: CATSTGNSGANVLTF. The CDR3 DNA is TGTGCCACCTCGACAGGGAACTCTGGGGCCAACGTCCTGACTTTC.

The gene calls are TRBV19 and TRBJ1-2; D is uncertain. Trimming took off 2 bases at V and 7 bases at J, with 11 bases between the two ends. Germline V CDR1 and CDR2: LNHDA, SQIVND (reference sequence). The CDR3 has 13 residues. The CDR3 is CASSIRRAGGYTF. The DNA for the CDR3 is TGTGCCAGTAGTATACGAAGGGCGGGTGGCTACACCTTC. Together with reference TRBV19 and TRBJ1-2, the CDR3 gives the full variable domain: DGGITQSPKYLFRKEGQNVTLSCEQNLNHDAMYWYRQDPGQGLRLIYYSQIVNDFQKGDIAEGYSVSREKKESFPLTVTSAQKNPTAFYLCASSIRRAGGYTFGSGTRLTVV.

This rearrangement joins TRBV2 to TRBJ1-1, with a tentative D call TRBD1 (6 bases). The CDR3 totals 14 residues. Germline-derived CDR1 and CDR2 are SNHLY and FYNNEI. V lost 4 bases to trimming and J lost 3 bases, with 12 bases between them. CDR3 nucleotides: TGTGCCAGCAGTGGGAACAGGGCCCACACTGAAGCTTTCTTT. It translates to CASSGNRAHTEAFF.

The rearrangement joins TRBV6-5 to TRBJ2-3, with D perhaps matching TRBD2 (6 bases). Germline loops: CDR1 MNHEY, CDR2 SVGAGI. The CDR3 totals 14 residues. V was clipped by 5 bases and J by 8 bases, with 17 bases between them. The CDR3 nucleotides are TGTGCCAGCAGTCACCGGGACTCACTTCTTACGCAGTATTTT. This codes for CASSHRDSLLTQYF.

The count of this clone is one. V gene TRBV27 combines with J gene TRBJ1-2; 9 nucleotides match TRBD1. V shed 0 bases and J 2 bases; nucleotides not matched to a gene: 13. Germline V gene data show CDR1 as MNHEY and CDR2 as SMNVEV (reference sequence). The CDR3 consists of 19 residues. The CDR3 is CASSLSPFRTGGKNYGYTF. CDR3 nucleotides: TGTGCCAGCAGTTTATCTCCGTTTCGCACAGGGGGCAAGAACTATGGCTACACCTTC.

The count of this clone is one. The CDR3 DNA is TGCGCCAGCAGCTTGTCTAGCGGGGGGGTATCCCAAGAGACCCAGTACTTC. Translated, it gives CASSLSSGGVSQETQYF. The chain combines TRBV5-1 with TRBJ2-5, with 12 nucleotides matching TRBD2. The CDR3 length is 17 residues. J gave up 1 base and V 1 base, and 5 bases lay outside the gene matches. Germline V gene lookup returns CDR1 SGHRS and CDR2 YFSETQ.

The J gene is TRBJ1-1, the V gene TRBV7-9; D remains unclear. The germline gives CDR1 SEHNR, CDR2 FQNEAQ (reference sequence). CDR3 length equals 13 residues. The ends were cut back, 1 base at V and 7 bases at J, with 10 bases in the middle. CDR3 bases: TGTGCCAGCAGCTTAGGTCAGGCCAGTGAAGCTTTCTTT. Its translation: CASSLGQASEAFF.

This chain joins TRBV6-5 and TRBJ1-2; 7 positions match TRBD1. In germline, CDR1 is MNHEY, CDR2 SVGAGI. With 5 bases clipped from V and 3 bases from J, the junction kept 9 bases outside the gene matches. There are 15 residues in the CDR3. The CDR3, as DNA: TGTGCCAGCAGTATGATAGGCGGACAGGACTATGGCTACACCTTC. This codes for CASSMIGGQDYGYTF.

This clone occurred a few times. The rearrangement uses TRBV18 and TRBJ1-6; D not resolved. Trimming took off 0 bases at V and 0 bases at J, with 12 bases between the two ends. Germline V gene sequence: CDR1 KGHSH, CDR2 LQKENI. The CDR3 length is 18 residues. The CDR3 region is CASSPPGGMSSYNSPLHF. As DNA, the CDR3 is TGTGCCAGCTCACCACCCGGAGGGATGAGCTCCTATAATTCACCCCTCCACTTT.

The rearrangement links TRBV5-4 to TRBJ1-1, with 10 bases fitting TRBD1. Per germline, CDR1 SGHNT and CDR2 YYREEE (reference sequence). J lost 3 bases, V lost 5 bases, and 10 bases had no gene match. This CDR3 is built from 16 residues. CDR3 DNA sequence: TGTGCCAGCAGACCGTGGACAGGGGGATGGGACACTGAAGCTTTCTTT. Amino acids: CASRPWTGGWDTEAFF. The entire variable domain, with the rest obtained from reference TRBV5-4 and TRBJ1-1, is as follows: ETGVTQSPTHLIKTRGQQVTLRCSSQSGHNTVSWYQQALGQGPQFIFQYYREEENGRGNFPPRFSGLQFPNYSSELNVNALELDDSALYLCASRPWTGGWDTEAFFGQGTRLTVV.

The chain employs TRBV19 and TRBJ1-2; TRBD1 aligns across 9 bases. J lost 7 bases, V lost 6 bases, and 12 bases had no gene match. The CDR3 loop spans 15 amino acids. Germline CDR1 LNHDA, CDR2 SQIVND (reference sequence). CDR3 in amino acids: CASRSSPDRGSGYTF. Written as DNA, the CDR3 is TGTGCCAGTAGATCTTCTCCGGACAGGGGATCTGGCTACACCTTC.

The V call is TRBV9, the J call TRBJ1-1; maybe TRBD1 (6 bases). This CDR3 contains 13 residues. V dropped 4 bases and J dropped 3 bases, with 10 bases sitting between them. CDR1 and CDR2 (germline): SGDLS, YYNGEE. The CDR3 is CASSQGTDTEAFF. The CDR3 nucleotides read TGTGCCAGCAGCCAGGGGACCGACACTGAAGCTTTCTTT.

V is TRBV28 and J is TRBJ2-3; 14 nucleotides align to TRBD2. The CDR3 length is 15 residues. V was pared by 6 bases and J by 8 bases, with 7 bases of the junction left unmatched. Per the germline V gene, CDR1 is MDHEN and CDR2 is SYDVKM. The CDR3 reads CASSLPGLAGATQYF. CDR3 bases: TGTGCCAGCAGCTTACCGGGACTAGCGGGGGCTACGCAGTATTTT.

The chain has TRBV3-1 (or the pseudogene TRBV3-2) and TRBJ1-5, with TRBD1 matching 7 bases. V lost 5 bases to trimming and J lost 6 bases; unmatched junction nucleotides: 7. Germline values: CDR1 LGHDT, CDR2 YNNKEL (reference sequence). This CDR3 is 14 amino acids long. The CDR3 here is CASSAQGSRQPQHF. The CDR3 region has the DNA TGTGCCAGCAGCGCACAGGGGAGTCGTCAGCCCCAGCATTTT.

The V call is TRBV25-1, the J call TRBJ2-7, with 8 bases matching TRBD2. This CDR3 has 15 residues. The junction had 4 bases not matched to a gene; V was cut back by 3 bases and J by 0 bases. From germline, CDR1 is MGHDK and CDR2 SYGVNS. The CDR3 sequence: CASSEPGLDSYEQYF. The CDR3 DNA sequence: TGTGCCAGCAGTGAGCCGGGACTAGACTCCTACGAGCAGTACTTC.

The rearrangement uses TRBV5-1 and TRBJ2-3; 11 bases are a match to TRBD2. Germline trimming cut 3 bases from V and 0 bases from J; bases unmatched to any gene: 0. This CDR3 comprises 15 residues. The germline V gene has CDR1 SGHRS and CDR2 YFSETQ. As DNA, the CDR3 is TGCGCCAGCAGCTGGACTAGCGGGAGCACAGATACGCAGTATTTT. This gives the protein CASSWTSGSTDTQYF.

The rearrangement uses TRBV10-2 and TRBJ1-5; D gene unclear. Trimming left V 10 bases short and J 0 bases short, with 13 bases between. The germline V gene has CDR1 WSHSY and CDR2 SAAADI. The CDR3 covers 14 residues. DNA of the CDR3: TGCGCCACCCGGGAGAGTTATAGCAATCAGCCCCAGCATTTT. This gives the protein CATRESYSNQPQHF.